This entry lists 10 T cell receptor beta chains sequenced from one sample in a study of T cells in Graves' hyperthyroidism and ophthalmopathy. RNA transcripts provided the source from which TCR beta CDR3 regions were amplified. A first-round RT-PCR of the TCR CDR3 used the HTBI primer set. TCRdb re-called the multiplex PCR reads with MiXCR, one entry per CDR3 protein. Of 250,000 to 300,000 distinct CDR3 sequences in the sample, roughly 14% were seen once. Source material: blood. The receptors originated from a woman aged 25 to 39 with Graves' hyperthyroidism that later progressed to Graves' ophthalmopathy.

This clonotype was detected a few times. The DNA for the CDR3 is TGTGCCAGCCGGGAAACTATTAATTCACCCCTCCACTTT. Residues: CASRETINSPLHF. J is TRBJ1-6 and V is TRBV5-6; no clear D. Germline V gene data show CDR1 as SGHDT and CDR2 as YYEEEE. This CDR3 has 13 amino acids. Trimming stripped 7 bases from V and 6 bases from J, with 11 bases between.

This clonotype was counted many times. The chain links TRBV2 to TRBJ1-1, with TRBD1 matching 8 bases. Germline CDR1 SNHLY, CDR2 FYNNEI. After removal of 4 bases from V and 3 bases from J, the junction contained 1 base not matched to a gene. The CDR3 is 13 residues long. CDR3: CASSGRGHTEAFF. DNA of the CDR3: TGTGCCAGCAGTGGCAGGGGGCACACTGAAGCTTTCTTT.

At least ten counts were recorded for this clonotype. This chain links TRBV20-1 with TRBJ2-7, with 9 bases identical to TRBD2. The CDR3 has 14 amino acids. Trimming at V came to 6 bases and at J to 0 bases, leaving 6 bases not matched to a gene. From germline, CDR1 is DFQATT and CDR2 SNEGSKA (reference sequence). CDR3 coding DNA: TGCAGTGCACCTAGCGGGGCCAACTCCTACGAGCAGTACTTC. Protein: CSAPSGANSYEQYF.

This clonotype was counted at least ten times. The chain is built from TRBV28 and TRBJ2-1, with a weak D call TRBD2 (5 bases). Germline CDR1 and CDR2: MDHEN and SYDVKM. V was clipped by 2 bases and J by 8 bases, with 13 bases between them. The CDR3 has 14 residues. CDR3 coding DNA: TGTGCCAGCAGTTTAAGTCCAACGAGGGATGAGCAGTTCTTC. As protein: CASSLSPTRDEQFF.

This clonotype was counted a few times. The chain is built from TRBV5-1 and TRBJ2-7, with D possibly being TRBD1 (5 bases). The CDR3 contains 16 residues. The germline V gene encodes CDR1 SGHRS and CDR2 YFSETQ. Trimming left V 0 bases short and J 6 bases short, with 19 bases between. The CDR3 region is CASSLGSGLGASEQYF. The CDR3 nucleotides read TGCGCCAGCAGCTTGGGCTCGGGCTTAGGGGCAAGCGAGCAGTACTTC.

This clonotype was seen repeatedly, ten times or more. The gene calls are TRBV6-1 and TRBJ2-3, with a weak D call TRBD1 (6 bases). This CDR3 region has 11 residues. V lost 6 bases and J 9 bases, leaving 10 bases between the germline ends. Germline-derived CDR1 and CDR2 are MNHNS and SASEGT. CDR3 residues: CASSEGVTQYF. DNA of the CDR3: TGTGCCAGCAGCGAGGGGGTAACGCAGTATTTT.

The V call is TRBV7-3, the J call TRBJ2-5, with 7 bases matching TRBD2. Unmatched junction bases numbered 26, after V lost 5 bases and J lost 5 bases. Germline CDR1 is SGHTA and CDR2 is FQGTGA. The CDR3 totals 20 residues. CDR3 DNA sequence: TGTGCCAGCAGCCCCCCGTGGGAGTCGGTGCTGGGCGGGAGTATGGAGACCCAGTACTTC. Its translation: CASSPPWESVLGGSMETQYF.

This clonotype showed up many times. The chain employs TRBV6-2 or TRBV6-3 and TRBJ1-6; a weak D match, TRBD1 (6 bases). This CDR3 is 15 amino acids long. The germline V gene has CDR1 MNHEY and CDR2 SVGEGT. The V and J ends lost 2 bases and 7 bases respectively, with 12 bases between them. For the CDR3, the DNA is TGTGCCAGCAGTTACACCACAGGGCGAAATTCACCCCTCCACTTT. It encodes CASSYTTGRNSPLHF.

This chain joins TRBV15 and TRBJ2-1, with a possible D match to TRBD1 (6 bases). V shed 0 bases and J shed 7 bases, with 13 bases lying between them. Germline V gene sequence: CDR1 LNHNV, CDR2 YYDKDF (reference sequence). The CDR3 loop spans 15 amino acids. CDR3 sequence (DNA): TGTGCCACCAGCAGAGATTCGGACAGTTCTAATGAGCAGTTCTTC. It codes for CATSRDSDSSNEQFF.

This clonotype was detected ten times or more. The chain has TRBV5-1 and TRBJ2-5; perhaps TRBD2 as D (5 bases). The CDR3 length is 16 residues. CDR1 and CDR2 (germline): SGHRS, YFSETQ. Trimming took off 4 bases at V and 5 bases at J, with 21 bases between the two ends. CDR3 nucleotides: TGCGCCAGCAGCCCCTCTCGAGCGGACCCATTGGAGACCCAGTACTTC. Protein sequence: CASSPSRADPLETQYF.